This T cell receptor beta chain was captured in a study of regulatory T cells in long-lasting Graves disease. Study-wide results and caveats: Persistent cases favored TRBV28, TRBJ1-2 and TRBJ2-5.

Arm-PCR with iRepertoire HTBI primers amplified the CDR3 regions for these TCR beta libraries. Using its own MiXCR run on the multiplex PCR reads, TCRdb lists one record per CDR3 protein. The sample consists of roughly 220,000 distinct CDR3 sequences, about 16% of them appearing once. The CDR3 has 16 residues. Germline lookup yields CDR1 WSHSY and CDR2 SAAADI. Notes on this clonotype: Its antigen is unidentified. Sequence at one end of the junction differs from germline and may be a read error.

Time point given: newly diagnosed GD, antithyroid drugs for less than 3 months. Extracted PBMC RNA gave rise to the TCR library. This clonotype was sampled from a female donor with Graves disease. Source: peripheral blood mononuclear cells (PBMCs), taken at new diagnosis, from a patient treated with antithyroid drugs. V is TRBV10-2 and J is TRBJ2-4; D is tentatively TRBD1 or TRBD2 (5 bases each). CDR3 residues: CAISDVGTRAKNIQYF. CDR3 sequence (DNA): TGCGCCATCAGTGACGTCGGGACGAGGGCCAAAAACATTCAGTACTTC.